This TCR beta chain comes out of a study of T cells in Graves' hyperthyroidism and ophthalmopathy. Germline V gives CDR1 SQVTM, CDR2 ANQGSEA. This CDR3 region has 14 residues. With 1 base clipped from V and 3 bases from J, the junction kept 2 bases outside the gene matches. Study-wide findings and caveats: The model identified upcoming ophthalmopathy a median 6.5 months ahead of onset.

Uncontrolled infection, other autoimmune disease, pregnancy or lactation disqualified patients from enrolment. This clonotype has ten or more counts. Antigen specificity is unknown. It was RNA transcripts that yielded the amplified TCR beta CDR3 regions. During a first-round RT-PCR of the TCR CDR3, the HTBI primer set was used. In TCRdb, the multiplex PCR reads were re-called with MiXCR into one record per CDR3 protein. The sample contains under 300,000 distinct CDR3 sequences, roughly 13% of which appear only once. The sequenced sample was blood. This chain joins TRBV29-1 and TRBJ1-4, with 7 bases lining up with TRBD1. This clonotype was obtained from a woman aged 40 to 49 with Graves' hyperthyroidism. DNA for the CDR3: TGCAGCGTTGAAGGACAGGGAGCTAATGAAAAACTGTTTTTT. Translating gives CSVEGQGANEKLFF.